The T cell receptor beta chain under discussion was sequenced for a study of vaccination effects on CD4 cells after COVID-19. Using immunoSEQ multiplex PCR, the repertoire was profiled, and TCRdb retains in-frame clones only, with some absent. The data show tens of thousands of clones, with roughly four fifths seen just once and roughly 2% held by the top ten. Culturing for about 10 days preceded CD4+ T cell isolation. Comment on this clone: Its target is not known.

The J segment lost 4 bases and the V segment lost 1 base, leaving 9 bases of the junction unmatched. Germline V CDR1 and CDR2: LGHDT, YNNKEL (reference sequence). This CDR3 is 16 amino acids long. The clonotype was recovered from a human donor who received a COVID-19 vaccine. The material was CD4+ T cells from PBMCs cultured without peptide, obtained before COVID-19 vaccination. The V call is TRBV3-1 (or the pseudogene TRBV3-2), the J call TRBJ1-2, with TRBD1 matching over 7 bases. The CDR3 coding sequence is TGTGCCAGCAGCCAAGCCCGGGGACAGTTCCTCTATGGCTACACCTTC. Translation: CASSQARGQFLYGYTF.